The source of this TCR beta chain is a study of T cells in Graves' hyperthyroidism and ophthalmopathy. Across the study: Peripheral blood sampling occurred at initial diagnosis, before any treatment.

Regions amplified from RNA transcripts were the TCR beta CDR3 regions. The HTBI primer set served for first-round RT-PCR of the TCR CDR3. TCRdb redid the calling of the multiplex PCR reads with MiXCR, one entry per CDR3 protein. The sample shows a few hundred thousand distinct CDR3 sequences, about 20% of them seen only once. The V gene lost 7 bases and the J gene lost 4 bases, with 7 bases spanning the gap. The CDR3 spans 11 residues. Germline V lookup: CDR1 MNHNS, CDR2 SASEGT. This clonotype was observed many times. The definition of stable Graves' hyperthyroidism was no ophthalmopathy progression within 18 months.

The sample comprised blood. The source of this sequence is a woman in her forties or fifties with Graves' hyperthyroidism. This chain links TRBV6-1 with TRBJ1-1; D ambiguous. This chain's CDR3 is CASILRTEAFF. The CDR3 DNA reads TGTGCCAGCATCCTTCGCACTGAAGCTTTCTTT.